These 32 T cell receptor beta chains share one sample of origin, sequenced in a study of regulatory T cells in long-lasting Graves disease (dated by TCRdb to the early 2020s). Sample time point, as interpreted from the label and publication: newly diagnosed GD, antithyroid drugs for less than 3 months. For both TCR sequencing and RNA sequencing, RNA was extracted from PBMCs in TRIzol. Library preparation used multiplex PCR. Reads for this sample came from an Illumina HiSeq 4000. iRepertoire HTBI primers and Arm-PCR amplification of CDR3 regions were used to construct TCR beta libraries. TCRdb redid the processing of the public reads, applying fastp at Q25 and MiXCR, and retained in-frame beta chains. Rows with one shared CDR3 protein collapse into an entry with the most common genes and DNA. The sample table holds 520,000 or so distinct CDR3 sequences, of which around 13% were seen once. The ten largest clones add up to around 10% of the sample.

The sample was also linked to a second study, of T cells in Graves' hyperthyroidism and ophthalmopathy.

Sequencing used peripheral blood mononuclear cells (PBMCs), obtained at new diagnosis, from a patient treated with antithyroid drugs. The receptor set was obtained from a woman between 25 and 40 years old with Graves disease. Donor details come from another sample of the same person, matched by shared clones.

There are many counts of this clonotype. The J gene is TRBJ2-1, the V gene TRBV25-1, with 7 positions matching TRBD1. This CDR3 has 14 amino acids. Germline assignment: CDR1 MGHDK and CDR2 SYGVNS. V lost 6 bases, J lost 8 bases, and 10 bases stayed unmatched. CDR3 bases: TGTGCCAGCAGCGGGACAGAAGAGAGCGATGAGCAGTTCTTC. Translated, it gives CASSGTEESDEQFF.

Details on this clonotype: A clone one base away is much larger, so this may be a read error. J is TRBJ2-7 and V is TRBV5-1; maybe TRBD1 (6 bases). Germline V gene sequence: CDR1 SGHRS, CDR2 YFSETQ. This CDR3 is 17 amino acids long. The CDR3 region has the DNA TGCGCCAGCAGCCCGGGCCCTCGGGACACAAGAGTCTACGAGCAGTCCTTC. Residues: CASSPGPRDTRVYEQSF.

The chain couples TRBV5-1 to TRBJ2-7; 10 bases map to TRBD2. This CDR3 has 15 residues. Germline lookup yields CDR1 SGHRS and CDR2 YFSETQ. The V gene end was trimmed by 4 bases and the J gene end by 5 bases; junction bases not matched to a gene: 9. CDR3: CASSLFGTSEDEQYF. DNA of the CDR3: TGCGCCAGCAGCCTTTTTGGGACTAGCGAGGACGAGCAGTACTTC.

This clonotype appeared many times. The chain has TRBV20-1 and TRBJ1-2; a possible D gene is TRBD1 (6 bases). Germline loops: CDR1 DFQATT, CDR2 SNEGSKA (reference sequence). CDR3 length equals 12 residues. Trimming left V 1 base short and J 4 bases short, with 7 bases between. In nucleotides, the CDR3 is TGCAGTGCTAGAGTACAGGGCTATGGCTACACCTTC. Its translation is CSARVQGYGYTF.

The CDR3 DNA reads TGCAGTGCAACTAGCGGGGCTGCCTACAATGAGCAGTTCTTC. Amino acid sequence: CSATSGAAYNEQFF. This chain joins TRBV20-1 and TRBJ2-1, with TRBD2 matching 10 bases. V lost 6 bases and J lost 2; bases outside the gene matches: 4. The germline V gene has CDR1 DFQATT and CDR2 SNEGSKA (reference sequence). The CDR3 runs to 14 residues.

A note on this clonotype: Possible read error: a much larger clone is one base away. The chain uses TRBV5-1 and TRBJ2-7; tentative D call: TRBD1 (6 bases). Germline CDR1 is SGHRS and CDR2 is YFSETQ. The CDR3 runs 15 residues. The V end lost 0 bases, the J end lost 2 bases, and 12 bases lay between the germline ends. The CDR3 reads CASSLEGTYPYEQYF. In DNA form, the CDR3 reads TGCGCCAGCAGCTTGGAGGGGACATACCCCTACGAGCAGTACTTC.

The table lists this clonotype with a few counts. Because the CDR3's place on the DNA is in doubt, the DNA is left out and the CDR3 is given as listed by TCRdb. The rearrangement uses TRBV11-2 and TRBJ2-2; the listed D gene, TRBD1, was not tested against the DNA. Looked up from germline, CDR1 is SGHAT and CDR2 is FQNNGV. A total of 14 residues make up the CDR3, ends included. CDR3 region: CASRIVRGPGSCFF.

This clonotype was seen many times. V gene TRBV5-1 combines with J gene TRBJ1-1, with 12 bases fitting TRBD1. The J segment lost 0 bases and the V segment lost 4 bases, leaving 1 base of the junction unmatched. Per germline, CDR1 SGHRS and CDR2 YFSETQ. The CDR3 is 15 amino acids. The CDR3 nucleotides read TGCGCCAGCAGCGGGGACAGGGGGCTGAACACTGAAGCTTTCTTT. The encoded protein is CASSGDRGLNTEAFF.

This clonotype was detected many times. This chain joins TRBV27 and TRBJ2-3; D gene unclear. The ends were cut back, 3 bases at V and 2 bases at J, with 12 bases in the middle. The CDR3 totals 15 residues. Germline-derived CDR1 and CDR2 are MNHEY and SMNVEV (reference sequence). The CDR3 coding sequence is TGTGCCAGCAGTTTGTGGAACGGACCCACAGATACGCAGTATTTT. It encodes CASSLWNGPTDTQYF.

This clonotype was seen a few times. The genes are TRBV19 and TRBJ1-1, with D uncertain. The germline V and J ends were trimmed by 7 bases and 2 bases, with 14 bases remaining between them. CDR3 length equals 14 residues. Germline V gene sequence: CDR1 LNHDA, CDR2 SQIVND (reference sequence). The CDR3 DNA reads TGTGCCAGTATCCCGCGTAGATTCAACACTGAAGCTTTCTTT. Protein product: CASIPRRFNTEAFF. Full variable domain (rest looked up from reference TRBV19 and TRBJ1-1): DGGITQSPKYLFRKEGQNVTLSCEQNLNHDAMYWYRQDPGQGLRLIYYSQIVNDFQKGDIAEGYSVSREKKESFPLTVTSAQKNPTAFYLCASIPRRFNTEAFFGQGTRLTVV.

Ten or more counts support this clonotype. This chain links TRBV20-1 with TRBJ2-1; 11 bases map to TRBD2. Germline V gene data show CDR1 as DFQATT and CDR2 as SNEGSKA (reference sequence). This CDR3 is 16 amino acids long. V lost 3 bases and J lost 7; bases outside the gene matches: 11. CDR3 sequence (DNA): TGCAGTGCTAGTAGTCCAGGTAGCGGGAGGGGAAATGAGCAGTTCTTC. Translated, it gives CSASSPGSGRGNEQFF.

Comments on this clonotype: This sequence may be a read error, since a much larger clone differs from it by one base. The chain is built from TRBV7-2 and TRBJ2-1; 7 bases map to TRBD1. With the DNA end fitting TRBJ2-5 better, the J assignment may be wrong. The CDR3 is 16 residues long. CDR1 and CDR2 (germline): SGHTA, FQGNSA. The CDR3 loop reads CASSSGTARPGKTQYF. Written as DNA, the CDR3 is TGTGCCAGCAGCTCCGGGACAGCCCGGCCTGGGAAGACCCAGTACTTC.

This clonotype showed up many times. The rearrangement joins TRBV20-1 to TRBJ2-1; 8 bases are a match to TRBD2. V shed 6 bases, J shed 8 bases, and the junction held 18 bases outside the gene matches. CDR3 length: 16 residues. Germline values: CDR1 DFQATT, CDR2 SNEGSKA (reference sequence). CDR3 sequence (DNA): TGCAGTGCGGCAGAAGGAACTAGCGGATTTGGGGATGAGCAGTTCTTC. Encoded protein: CSAAEGTSGFGDEQFF.

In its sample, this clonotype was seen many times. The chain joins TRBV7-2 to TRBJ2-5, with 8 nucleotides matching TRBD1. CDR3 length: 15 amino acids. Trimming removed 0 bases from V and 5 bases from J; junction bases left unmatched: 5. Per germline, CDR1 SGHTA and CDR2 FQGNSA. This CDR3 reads CASSLAQGAVETQYF. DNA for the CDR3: TGTGCCAGCAGCTTAGCGCAGGGGGCTGTGGAGACCCAGTACTTC.

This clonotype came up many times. The CDR3 protein is CASQMDYANTGELFF. DNA for the CDR3: TGTGCCAGCCAGATGGACTACGCGAACACCGGGGAGCTGTTTTTT. J is TRBJ2-2 and V is TRBV2; perhaps TRBD2 as D (6 bases). CDR1 is SNHLY and CDR2 is FYNNEI in the germline V gene. The CDR3 length is 15 residues. V lost 8 bases and J lost 0, with 13 bases in between.

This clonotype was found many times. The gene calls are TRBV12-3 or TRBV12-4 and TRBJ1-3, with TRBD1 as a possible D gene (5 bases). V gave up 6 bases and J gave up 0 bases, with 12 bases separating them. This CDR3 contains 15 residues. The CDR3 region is CASSPGGTSGNTIYF. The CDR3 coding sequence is TGTGCCAGCAGCCCGGGGGGGACCTCTGGAAACACCATATATTTT.

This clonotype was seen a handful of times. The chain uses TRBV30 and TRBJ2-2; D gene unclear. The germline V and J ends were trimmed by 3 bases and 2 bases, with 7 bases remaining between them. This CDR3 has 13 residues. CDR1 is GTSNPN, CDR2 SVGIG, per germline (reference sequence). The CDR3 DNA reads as TGTGCCTGGAGGGGCACCAACACCGGGGAGCTGTTTTTT. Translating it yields CAWRGTNTGELFF.

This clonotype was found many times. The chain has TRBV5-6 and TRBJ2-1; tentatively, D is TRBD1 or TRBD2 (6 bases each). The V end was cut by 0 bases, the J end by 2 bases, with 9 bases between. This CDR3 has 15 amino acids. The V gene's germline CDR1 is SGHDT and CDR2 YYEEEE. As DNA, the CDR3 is TGTGCCAGCAGCTTGGTCGGGGGCCCCTACAATGAGCAGTTCTTC. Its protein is CASSLVGGPYNEQFF.

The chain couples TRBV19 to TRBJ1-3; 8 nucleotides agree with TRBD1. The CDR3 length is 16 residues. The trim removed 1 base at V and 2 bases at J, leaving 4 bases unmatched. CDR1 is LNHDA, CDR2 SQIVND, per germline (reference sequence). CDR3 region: CASSIVGTGAGNTIYF. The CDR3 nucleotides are TGTGCCAGTAGTATAGTGGGGACAGGAGCTGGAAACACCATATATTTT.

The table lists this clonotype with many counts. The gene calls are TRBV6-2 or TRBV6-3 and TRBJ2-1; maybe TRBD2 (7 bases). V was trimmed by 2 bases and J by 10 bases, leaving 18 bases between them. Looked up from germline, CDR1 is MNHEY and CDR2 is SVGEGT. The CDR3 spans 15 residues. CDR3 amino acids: CASSYGGASGEEQFF. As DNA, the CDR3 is TGTGCCAGCAGTTACGGGGGGGCATCGGGCGAGGAGCAGTTCTTC.

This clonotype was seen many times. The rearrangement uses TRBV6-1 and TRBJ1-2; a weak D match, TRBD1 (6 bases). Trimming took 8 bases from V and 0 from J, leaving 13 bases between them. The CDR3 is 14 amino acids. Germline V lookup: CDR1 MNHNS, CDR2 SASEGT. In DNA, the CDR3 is TGTGCCAGCGGCAAAGGGACAACTAACTATGGCTACACCTTC. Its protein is CASGKGTTNYGYTF.

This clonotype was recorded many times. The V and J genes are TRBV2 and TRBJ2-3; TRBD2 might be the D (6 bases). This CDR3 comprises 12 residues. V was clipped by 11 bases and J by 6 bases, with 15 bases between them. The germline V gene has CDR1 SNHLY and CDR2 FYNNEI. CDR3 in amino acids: CAGGAGLDTQYF. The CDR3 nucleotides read TGTGCCGGCGGGGCCGGCCTGGATACGCAGTATTTT.

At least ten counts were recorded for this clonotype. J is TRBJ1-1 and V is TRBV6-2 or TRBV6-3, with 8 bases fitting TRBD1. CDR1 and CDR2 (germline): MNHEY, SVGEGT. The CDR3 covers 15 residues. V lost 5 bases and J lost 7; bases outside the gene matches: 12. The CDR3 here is CASSGRGAGGREAFF. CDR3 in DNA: TGTGCCAGCAGTGGACGGGGGGCAGGGGGCCGTGAAGCTTTCTTT.

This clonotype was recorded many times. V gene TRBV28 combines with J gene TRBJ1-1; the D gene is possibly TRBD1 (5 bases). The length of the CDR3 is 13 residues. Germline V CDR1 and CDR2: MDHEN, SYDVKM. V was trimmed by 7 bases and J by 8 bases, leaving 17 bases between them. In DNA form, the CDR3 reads TGTGCCAGCACCTTAAGGGCCCAGGGAGAAGCTTTCTTT. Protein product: CASTLRAQGEAFF.

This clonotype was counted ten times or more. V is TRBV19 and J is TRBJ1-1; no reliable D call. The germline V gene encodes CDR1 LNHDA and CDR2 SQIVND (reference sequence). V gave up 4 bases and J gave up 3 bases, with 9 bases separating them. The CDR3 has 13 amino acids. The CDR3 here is CASSSYIDTEAFF. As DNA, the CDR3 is TGTGCCAGTAGTAGCTACATAGACACTGAAGCTTTCTTT. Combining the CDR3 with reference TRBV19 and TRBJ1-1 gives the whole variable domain DGGITQSPKYLFRKEGQNVTLSCEQNLNHDAMYWYRQDPGQGLRLIYYSQIVNDFQKGDIAEGYSVSREKKESFPLTVTSAQKNPTAFYLCASSSYIDTEAFFGQGTRLTVV.

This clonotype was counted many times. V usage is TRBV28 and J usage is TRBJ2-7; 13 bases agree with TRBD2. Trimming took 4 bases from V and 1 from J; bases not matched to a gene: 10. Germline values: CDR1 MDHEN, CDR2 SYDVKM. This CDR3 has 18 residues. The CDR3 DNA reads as TGTGCCAGCAGTTCATACGGACTAGCGGGAGTTATGTCCTACGAGCAGTACTTC. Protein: CASSSYGLAGVMSYEQYF.

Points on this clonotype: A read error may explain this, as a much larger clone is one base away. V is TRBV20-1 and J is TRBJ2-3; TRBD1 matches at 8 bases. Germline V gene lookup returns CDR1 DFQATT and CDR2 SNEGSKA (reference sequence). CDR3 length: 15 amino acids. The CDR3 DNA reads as TGCAGTGCTAGCCAGGGGGCGGCCGGCACAGATACGCGGTATTTT. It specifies CSASQGAAGTDTRYF.

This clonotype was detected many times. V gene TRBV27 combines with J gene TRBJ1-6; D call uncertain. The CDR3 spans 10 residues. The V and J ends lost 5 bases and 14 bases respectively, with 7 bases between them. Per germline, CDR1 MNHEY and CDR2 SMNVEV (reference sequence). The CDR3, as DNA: TGTGCCAGCAGTCCCCCGGCCCTCCACTTT. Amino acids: CASSPPALHF.

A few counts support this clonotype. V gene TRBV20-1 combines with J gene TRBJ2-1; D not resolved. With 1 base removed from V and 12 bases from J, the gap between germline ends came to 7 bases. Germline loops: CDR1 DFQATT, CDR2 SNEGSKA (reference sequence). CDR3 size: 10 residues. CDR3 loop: CSARGFWQFF. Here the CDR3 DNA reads TGCAGTGCTAGAGGGTTCTGGCAGTTCTTC.

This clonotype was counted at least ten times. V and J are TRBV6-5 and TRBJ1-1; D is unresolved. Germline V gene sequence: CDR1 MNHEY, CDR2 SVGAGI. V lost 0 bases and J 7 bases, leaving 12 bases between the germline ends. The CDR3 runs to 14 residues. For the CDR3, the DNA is TGTGCCAGCAGTTACTCGAGGTCCGAGAATGAAGCTTTCTTT. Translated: CASSYSRSENEAFF.

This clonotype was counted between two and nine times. CDR3 in DNA: TGTGCCAGCAGCCAAGGACAGGGGCTCGGGCAGTTCTTC. The encoded protein is CASSQGQGLGQFF. V and J are TRBV3-1 and TRBJ2-1; 8 bases line up with TRBD1. Germline values: CDR1 LGHDT, CDR2 YNNKEL (reference sequence). The V segment lost 1 base and the J segment 12 bases; nucleotides outside the gene matches: 5. This CDR3 has 13 residues.

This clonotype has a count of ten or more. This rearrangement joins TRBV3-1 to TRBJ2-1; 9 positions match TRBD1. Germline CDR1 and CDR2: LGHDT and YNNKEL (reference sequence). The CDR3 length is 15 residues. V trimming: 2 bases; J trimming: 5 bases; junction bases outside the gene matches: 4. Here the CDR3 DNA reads TGTGCCAGCAGCCAATGGGACAGGGATAACAATGAGCAGTTCTTC. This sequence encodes CASSQWDRDNNEQFF.